The 20 T cell receptor beta chains reported below all come from one sample, sequenced in a study of T cells in Graves' hyperthyroidism and ophthalmopathy. Amplification targeted TCR beta CDR3 regions from RNA transcripts. TCR CDR3 underwent first-round RT-PCR with the HTBI primer set. TCRdb reanalysed the multiplex PCR reads using MiXCR and keeps one entry per CDR3 protein. The sample includes a few hundred thousand distinct CDR3 sequences, about 15% seen only once; the top ten take over 25%. The specimen was blood. These receptors all come from a woman in her thirties with Graves' hyperthyroidism.

Notes on this clonotype: This clone may be a read error of a much larger clone one base away. The rearrangement links TRBV11-2 to TRBJ1-2; 9 bases match TRBD1. The ends lost 1 base at V and 7 bases at J; junction bases unmatched: 7. Germline-derived CDR1 and CDR2 are SGHAT and FQNNGV. The CDR3 length is 15 residues. Here the CDR3 DNA reads TGTGCCAGCAGCTTAGCACCCGGACAGGGGCGTGGCTACACCTTC. This gives the protein CASSLAPGQGRGYTF.

As concerns this clonotype: A much bigger clone sits one base away, suggesting this may be a read error. The chain's CDR3 is CASRSQRLDGYTF. The CDR3 region has the DNA TGTGCCAGCAGATCACAGAGGTTAGACGGCTACACCTTC. The chain joins TRBV12-3 or TRBV12-4 to TRBJ1-2; unclear D gene. The V end was cut by 6 bases, the J end by 8 bases, with 16 bases between. The CDR3 is 13 residues long.

This chain connects TRBV4-1 to TRBJ2-5; D unclear. Trimming took off 5 bases at V and 5 bases at J, with 15 bases between the two ends. This CDR3 comprises 14 residues. Germline V gene lookup returns CDR1 MGHRA and CDR2 YSYEKL. The DNA for the CDR3 is TGCGCCAGCAGCATTCCGGGCCCAAGGGAGACCCAGTACTTC. This encodes CASSIPGPRETQYF.

The chain couples TRBV18 to TRBJ2-7; the D call may be TRBD1 or TRBD2 (5 bases each). CDR3 length equals 14 residues. Trimming stripped 4 bases from V and 6 bases from J, with 16 bases between. Germline lookup yields CDR1 KGHSH and CDR2 LQKENI. CDR3 coding DNA: TGTGCCAGCTCACTGGGACCGCTGGCCATCGAGCAGTACTTC. Amino acids: CASSLGPLAIEQYF.

The chain employs TRBV9 and TRBJ1-4, with TRBD1 matching over 9 bases. Losses at the gene ends were 4 bases for V and 1 base for J; bases not matched to a gene: 8. Per the germline V gene, CDR1 is SGDLS and CDR2 is YYNGEE. The CDR3 contains 17 residues. The CDR3 region has the DNA TGTGCCAGCAGCCCCGGGACAGGGCTCATAACTAATGAAAAACTGTTTTTT. Protein: CASSPGTGLITNEKLFF.

The chain couples TRBV19 to TRBJ1-1; the match to TRBD1 covers 9 bases. V lost 7 bases and J lost 1; bases outside the gene matches: 7. The CDR3 is 15 residues long. In germline, CDR1 is LNHDA, CDR2 SQIVND (reference sequence). CDR3 in DNA: TGTGCCAGTACTGCCGGGACAGGGAGGAACACTGAAGCTTTCTTT. Protein: CASTAGTGRNTEAFF. The variable domain in full, with the rest retrieved from reference TRBV19 and TRBJ1-1, is DGGITQSPKYLFRKEGQNVTLSCEQNLNHDAMYWYRQDPGQGLRLIYYSQIVNDFQKGDIAEGYSVSREKKESFPLTVTSAQKNPTAFYLCASTAGTGRNTEAFFGQGTRLTVV.

This clonotype has only a few counts. The rearrangement links TRBV7-2 to TRBJ2-6, with D unresolved. With 4 bases removed from V and 4 bases from J, the gap between germline ends came to 14 bases. The CDR3 is 16 amino acids. The germline CDR1 and CDR2 sequences are SGHTA and FQGNSA. The CDR3 protein is CASSSPGGTGANVLTF. The CDR3 nucleotides read TGTGCCAGCAGCTCCCCAGGCGGAACCGGGGCCAACGTCCTGACTTTC.

As concerns this clonotype: A much larger clone lies one base from this, so it may be a read error. The V and J genes are TRBV5-1 and TRBJ2-1, with 11 bases lining up with TRBD2. The CDR3 contains 14 residues. Germline V CDR1 and CDR2: SGHRS, YFSETQ. The V and J ends lost 4 bases and 6 bases, in that order; junction bases with no gene match: 3. CDR3 sequence (DNA): TGCGCCAGCAGCATACTAGCGGGAGCCAATGAGCAGTTCTTC. Amino acid sequence: CASSILAGANEQFF.

The rearrangement uses TRBV9 and TRBJ2-2; D is uncertain. From germline, CDR1 is SGDLS and CDR2 YYNGEE. The CDR3 has 15 residues. V lost 2 bases and J lost 2, with 10 bases in between. In DNA form, the CDR3 reads TGTGCCAGCAGCGTGGCAGGAACTAACACCGGGGAGCTGTTTTTT. It is translated as CASSVAGTNTGELFF.

The V gene is TRBV20-1, the J gene TRBJ1-1; 7 bases are a match to TRBD1. In germline, CDR1 is DFQATT, CDR2 SNEGSKA (reference sequence). CDR3 length: 14 residues. V gave up 4 bases and J gave up 0 bases; unmatched junction bases: 5. Written as DNA, the CDR3 is TGCAGTGCTAAATTTGACAGGGTGAACACTGAAGCTTTCTTT. Its protein product is CSAKFDRVNTEAFF.

In its sample, this clonotype was seen a few times. J is TRBJ2-2 and V is TRBV29-1, with 8 bases aligning to TRBD1. Germline V gene lookup returns CDR1 SQVTM and CDR2 ANQGSEA. CDR3 length equals 14 residues. The ends lost 3 bases at V and 2 bases at J; junction bases unmatched: 2. CDR3 amino acids: CSVDRGRNTGELFF. The CDR3 DNA reads as TGCAGCGTTGACAGGGGGCGAAACACCGGGGAGCTGTTTTTT.

Many counts were recorded for this clonotype. The genes are TRBV6-1 and TRBJ2-7; 7 positions agree with TRBD2. CDR3 length: 14 residues. V lost 3 bases, J lost 1 base, and 3 bases stayed unmatched. In germline, CDR1 is MNHNS, CDR2 SASEGT. The CDR3 protein is CASSDQRGSYEQYF. The CDR3 nucleotides read TGTGCCAGCAGTGACCAGCGGGGATCCTACGAGCAGTACTTC.

There are many counts of this clonotype. This rearrangement joins TRBV3-1 to TRBJ2-1; D is ambiguous. This CDR3 spans 12 amino acids. The V and J ends lost 1 base and 7 bases respectively, with 5 bases between them. CDR1 and CDR2 (germline): LGHDT, YNNKEL (reference sequence). The CDR3 region has the DNA TGTGCCAGCAGCCAAGTAGTAAATGAGCAGTTCTTC. Protein: CASSQVVNEQFF.

The chain has TRBV20-1 and TRBJ1-5; D uncertain. The CDR3 spans 14 residues. V was trimmed by 0 bases and J by 0 bases, leaving 6 bases between them. Germline V gene sequence: CDR1 DFQATT, CDR2 SNEGSKA (reference sequence). CDR3 coding DNA: TGCAGTGCTAGAGATAGCATTAGCAATCAGCCCCAGCATTTT. The encoded protein is CSARDSISNQPQHF.

The rearrangement links TRBV27 to TRBJ2-7; 7 nucleotides agree with TRBD1. Unmatched junction bases numbered 11, after V lost 5 bases and J lost 4 bases. The CDR3 is made up of 15 amino acids. CDR1 and CDR2 (germline): MNHEY, SMNVEV (reference sequence). The CDR3 region has the DNA TGTGCCAGCAGTCCCGACAGGGCAAAGTCTTACGAGCAGTACTTC. It specifies CASSPDRAKSYEQYF.

This clonotype was seen repeatedly, ten times or more. The CDR3 DNA follows: TGTGCCAGCAGCTTACTGGAAGTTAACTATGGCTACACCTTC. This encodes CASSLLEVNYGYTF. The rearrangement links TRBV7-2 to TRBJ1-2; D unclear. Trimming removed 2 bases at V and 1 base at J, with 8 bases between. Germline V gives CDR1 SGHTA, CDR2 FQGNSA. The CDR3 has 14 residues.

The chain employs TRBV20-1 and TRBJ2-7, with 9 bases that match TRBD2. The trim removed 6 bases at V and 5 bases at J, leaving 8 bases unmatched. Germline-derived CDR1 and CDR2 are DFQATT and SNEGSKA (reference sequence). The CDR3 covers 13 residues. The CDR3 loop is CSATGTSWNEQYF. The CDR3 region has the DNA TGCAGTGCCACTGGGACTAGCTGGAACGAGCAGTACTTC.

This clonotype occurred many times. J is TRBJ2-5 and V is TRBV7-2, with 7 nucleotides matching TRBD2. The CDR3 contains 17 residues. J lost 0 bases, V lost 6 bases, and 13 bases had no gene match. Germline lookup yields CDR1 SGHTA and CDR2 FQGNSA. The CDR3 nucleotides read TGTGCCAGCAGTTGGGGCCTAGCGGCTAATTACCAAGAGACCCAGTACTTC. Its translation: CASSWGLAANYQETQYF.

In its sample, this clonotype was seen a few times. The V and J genes are TRBV6-5 and TRBJ1-2; the D gene is possibly TRBD1 (5 bases). Trimming stripped 0 bases from V and 2 bases from J, with 10 bases between. The germline V gene has CDR1 MNHEY and CDR2 SVGAGI. CDR3 length equals 15 residues. The CDR3 sequence: CASSYSNWGNYGYTF. The CDR3 coding sequence is TGTGCCAGCAGTTACTCTAATTGGGGGAACTATGGCTACACCTTC.

This clonotype occurred a few times. The V gene is TRBV12-3 or TRBV12-4, the J gene TRBJ2-7; 9 bases fit TRBD2. Unmatched junction bases numbered 4, after V lost 5 bases and J lost 2 bases. CDR3 length equals 14 residues. CDR3 amino acids: CASSVTSGPYEQYF. In DNA, the CDR3 is TGTGCCAGCAGTGTCACTAGCGGGCCCTACGAGCAGTACTTC.